This T cell receptor beta chain was obtained from a study of shared clonotypes between healthy human individuals. The CD4+ fraction was divided into a CD45RA+ naive subset and a CD45RA-negative memory subset. Broader study findings: Naive subsets, compared against memory subsets, generally had larger estimated richness values.

The CDR3 covers 15 residues. The germline CDR1 and CDR2 sequences are MNHNS and SASEGT. Germline trimming cut 6 bases from V and 5 bases from J; bases unmatched to any gene: 13. The test was conducted at deep level. The assay was immunoSEQ multiplex PCR, and TCRdb's table has in-frame clones only and misses some. The sample includes roughly 1,500,000 clones, approximately 98.5% of them seen just once. With regard to this clone: Its antigen is as yet unknown.

What was sequenced was naive CD4+ T cells sorted from blood. Subset described: CD45RA+ positively selected. The rearrangement joins TRBV6-1 to TRBJ2-7; TRBD1 matches 7 bases. This sequence originates from a man aged 25 to 40 in good health. This CDR3 is CASSRLTGRLDEQYF. DNA for the CDR3: TGTGCCAGCAGCAGATTGACAGGGAGACTCGACGAGCAGTACTTC.